Listed here are 11 T cell receptor beta chains from one sample, sequenced in a study of blood T cells in healthy people across ages. A sample-barcoded 5' primer and a J-beta primer mix were used in a second PCR of roughly 7 to 11 cycles. TCRdb processed the 5' RACE reads anew with MiXCR; each CDR3 protein has one entry. Among 1.5 million to 2 million distinct CDR3 sequences listed, 49% were seen once. Specimen: blood. These TCRs come from a woman in her forties in good health.

The chain combines TRBV7-6 with TRBJ1-2; 11 nucleotides agree with TRBD1. This CDR3 spans 15 amino acids. Germline V gene data show CDR1 as SGHVS and CDR2 as FNYEAQ. V shed 7 bases, J shed 8 bases, and the junction held 12 bases outside the gene matches. The CDR3 DNA reads as TGTGCCAGCACCCTGCTTGGGACAGGGGGGGCAGGCTACACCTTC. Amino acid sequence: CASTLLGTGGAGYTF.

This CDR3 reads CASSTRLAGAVDTQYF. CDR3 coding DNA: TGTGCCAGCAGCACCCGACTAGCGGGGGCCGTAGATACGCAGTATTTT. The chain links TRBV7-9 to TRBJ2-3, with 12 bases fitting TRBD2. This CDR3 region has 16 residues. CDR1 and CDR2 from the germline V gene are SEHNR and FQNEAQ (reference sequence). The V gene end was trimmed by 5 bases and the J gene end by 5 bases; junction bases not matched to a gene: 8.

The genes are TRBV25-1 and TRBJ1-2; no clear D. V shed 1 base and J shed 5 bases, with 14 bases lying between them. CDR3 size: 15 residues. Germline lookup yields CDR1 MGHDK and CDR2 SYGVNS. The CDR3 nucleotides read TGTGCCAGCAGTGAATTTGGCGGATCGGGATATGGCTACACCTTC. The encoded protein is CASSEFGGSGYGYTF.

The chain joins TRBV6-5 to TRBJ2-7, with D possibly being TRBD1 (5 bases). Germline V CDR1 and CDR2: MNHEY, SVGAGI. This CDR3 has 15 residues. The V end was cut by 5 bases, the J end by 3 bases, with 17 bases between. CDR3 nucleotides: TGTGCCAGCAGTCCTACAGGTACCACCATCTACGAGCAGTACTTC. It specifies CASSPTGTTIYEQYF.

V usage is TRBV27 and J usage is TRBJ1-1; maybe TRBD1 (5 bases). Trimming pared 3 bases from V and 6 bases from J, leaving 11 bases between. The CDR3 consists of 13 residues. Germline lookup yields CDR1 MNHEY and CDR2 SMNVEV (reference sequence). CDR3 nucleotides: TGTGCCAGCAGTTTTGTAGGGGCCCCTGAAGCTTTCTTT. The encoded protein is CASSFVGAPEAFF.

V is TRBV7-8 and J is TRBJ2-5; 10 bases are a match to TRBD2. The germline CDR1 and CDR2 sequences are SGHVS and FQNEAQ. The CDR3 covers 20 residues. Trimming removed 5 bases from V and 11 bases from J; junction bases left unmatched: 29. The CDR3 loop is CASSERAAGGPSDSYNEQYF. CDR3 bases: TGTGCCAGCAGCGAAAGAGCAGCGGGGGGGCCCTCAGATAGCTACAATGAGCAGTACTTC.

The chain links TRBV3-1 to TRBJ2-4; 7 nucleotides agree with TRBD1. The CDR3 spans 17 residues. The germline CDR1 and CDR2 sequences are LGHDT and YNNKEL (reference sequence). Germline trimming cut 4 bases from V and 2 bases from J; bases unmatched to any gene: 11. The DNA for the CDR3 is TGTGCCAGCAGCCGACAGATATCACAGGGGACCAAAAACATTCAGTACTTC. Protein product: CASSRQISQGTKNIQYF.

The chain couples TRBV27 to TRBJ2-1; D is possibly TRBD1 (6 bases). CDR1 and CDR2 from the germline V gene are MNHEY and SMNVEV (reference sequence). The CDR3 has 14 amino acids. Trimming removed 6 bases from V and 7 bases from J, with 16 bases in between. Here the CDR3 DNA reads TGTGCCAGCAGCTTGTTGGGGGCCGGGAATGAGCAGTTCTTC. It codes for CASSLLGAGNEQFF.

This clonotype has just one count. V gene TRBV21-1 combines with J gene TRBJ2-7; the table's TRBD1 call for D was not verified on the DNA. TRBV21-1 corresponds to a pseudogene. The CDR3 loop spans 15 amino acids. CDR3 amino acids: CASSKGGQWRYEQYF. CDR3 DNA sequence: TGTGCCAGCAGCAAAGGGGGACAGTGGCGTTACGAGCAGTACTTC.

The chain employs TRBV6-5 and TRBJ2-5; D call uncertain. Germline V gene sequence: CDR1 MNHEY, CDR2 SVGAGI. The CDR3 covers 15 residues. The germline V and J ends were trimmed by 3 bases and 2 bases, with 13 bases remaining between them. CDR3: CASSYDGIGQETQYF. Here the CDR3 DNA reads TGTGCCAGCAGTTATGACGGAATTGGGCAAGAGACCCAGTACTTC.

The rearrangement uses TRBV13 and TRBJ2-5; D may match TRBD1 or TRBD2 (5 bases each). The CDR3 runs to 17 residues. Per the germline V gene, CDR1 is PRHDT and CDR2 is FYEKMQ (reference sequence). The V and J ends lost 0 bases and 5 bases respectively, with 19 bases between them. Here the CDR3 reads CASSLGPSEGLEETQYF. CDR3 bases: TGTGCCAGCAGCTTAGGCCCTAGTGAGGGGCTAGAGGAGACCCAGTACTTC.